Listed here are 15 T cell receptor beta chains from one sample, sequenced in a study of T cells after yellow fever vaccination. In TCRdb, the 5' RACE reads were re-called with MiXCR into one record per CDR3 protein. The sample consists of under 550,000 distinct CDR3 sequences, roughly a fifth of them appearing once. Sequenced material: PBMCs, taken 20 to 25 days after the first yellow fever vaccination. All receptors derive from a man aged 18 to 30 who received the YFV17D yellow fever vaccine.

The V call is TRBV7-9, the J call TRBJ2-2; TRBD1 matches at 7 bases. V lost 5 bases to trimming and J lost 6 bases; unmatched junction nucleotides: 9. This CDR3 is built from 15 residues. CDR1 is SEHNR and CDR2 is FQNEAQ in the germline V gene (reference sequence). CDR3 sequence reads: CASSKGQVVPGELFF. The CDR3 DNA sequence: TGTGCCAGCAGCAAAGGACAGGTTGTCCCCGGGGAGCTGTTTTTT.

The V and J genes are TRBV7-2 and TRBJ1-6; D is possibly TRBD1 (5 bases). Between the trimmed V and J ends, which lost 6 bases and 3 bases, there was a span of 18 bases. CDR1 SGHTA and CDR2 FQGNSA come from the germline V gene. This CDR3 has 17 amino acids. Written as DNA, the CDR3 is TGTGCCAGCAGTCGAGGGAGGGGCAAGGTCTATAATTCACCCCTCCACTTT. Its protein product is CASSRGRGKVYNSPLHF. The variable domain in full, completed from reference TRBV7-2 and TRBJ1-6, reads GAGVSQSPSNKVTEKGKDVELRCDPISGHTALYWYRQSLGQGLEFLIYFQGNSAPDKSGLPSDRFSAERTGGSVSTLTIQRTQQEDSAVYLCASSRGRGKVYNSPLHFGNGTRLTVT.

This chain uses TRBV10-2 with TRBJ2-5, with D uncertain. Trimming stripped 10 bases from V and 0 bases from J, with 18 bases between. CDR1 is WSHSY and CDR2 is SAAADI in the germline V gene. This CDR3 contains 15 residues. CDR3 loop: CATLDGYNYQETQYF. The CDR3 DNA reads as TGCGCCACCCTGGACGGATACAACTACCAAGAGACCCAGTACTTC.

This clonotype has just a few counts. The chain is built from TRBV28 and TRBJ2-2, with D unclear. CDR1 is MDHEN, CDR2 SYDVKM, per germline. The CDR3 consists of 15 residues. V gave up 7 bases and J gave up 6 bases, with 18 bases separating them. This chain's CDR3 is CASTSAGVAPGELFF. The DNA of the CDR3 is TGTGCCAGCACATCCGCCGGCGTAGCACCCGGGGAGCTGTTTTTT.

The chain joins TRBV10-3 to TRBJ1-2; TRBD1 might be the D (5 bases). Germline V gives CDR1 ENHRY, CDR2 SYGVKD. The germline V and J ends were trimmed by 4 bases and 3 bases, with 18 bases remaining between them. This CDR3 is 16 amino acids long. CDR3 DNA: TGTGCCATCAGTGGGGGGGGAGTAACAGTGGACTATGGCTACACCTTC. It specifies CAISGGGVTVDYGYTF.

The rearrangement links TRBV7-2 to TRBJ2-1; 10 bases are a match to TRBD2. Per the germline V gene, CDR1 is SGHTA and CDR2 is FQGNSA. This CDR3 has 16 amino acids. The V segment lost 4 bases and the J segment 6 bases; nucleotides outside the gene matches: 9. In nucleotides, the CDR3 is TGTGCCAGCAGCTCCGCTAGCGGGGGTTCTTTCAATGAGCAGTTCTTC. Translated: CASSSASGGSFNEQFF.

This clonotype has more than one count but fewer than ten. The chain has TRBV20-1 and TRBJ2-7, with 10 bases that match TRBD2. V shed 6 bases and J 0 bases; nucleotides not matched to a gene: 5. The V gene's germline CDR1 is DFQATT and CDR2 SNEGSKA (reference sequence). The CDR3 has 14 residues. CDR3 region: CSAALAGRSYEQYF. The CDR3 DNA sequence: TGCAGTGCAGCACTAGCGGGGCGCTCCTACGAGCAGTACTTC.

This clonotype has more than one count but fewer than ten. This chain joins TRBV29-1 and TRBJ1-5; possibly TRBD1 for D (6 bases). V shed 6 bases and J shed 3 bases, with 9 bases lying between them. The CDR3 loop spans 12 amino acids. Germline V gene lookup returns CDR1 SQVTM and CDR2 ANQGSEA. CDR3 bases: TGCAGCGTGCGGGGGGCCAATCAGCCCCAGCATTTT. It translates to CSVRGANQPQHF.

This clonotype occurred a few times. The chain joins TRBV12-3 or TRBV12-4 to TRBJ2-1; 7 bases match TRBD2. This CDR3 comprises 14 residues. V lost 7 bases to trimming and J lost 3 bases; unmatched junction nucleotides: 6. CDR3: CASISGGGYNEQFF. The CDR3 DNA sequence: TGTGCCAGCATAAGCGGCGGGGGCTACAATGAGCAGTTCTTC.

The chain carries TRBV20-1 and TRBJ1-1; tentative D call: TRBD1 (6 bases). Germline assignment: CDR1 DFQATT and CDR2 SNEGSKA (reference sequence). This CDR3 contains 13 residues. The V gene lost 3 bases and the J gene lost 4 bases, with 12 bases spanning the gap. In DNA, the CDR3 is TGCAGTGCTAGTGGGGGGCAGGTCACTGAAGCTTTCTTT. Protein product: CSASGGQVTEAFF.

The chain is built from TRBV19 and TRBJ1-2; D is undetermined. There are 13 residues in the CDR3. V lost 5 bases and J lost 4, with 11 bases in between. The germline V gene encodes CDR1 LNHDA and CDR2 SQIVND (reference sequence). CDR3 bases: TGTGCCAGTAGTTTCCGGGCCTCCTATGGCTACACCTTC. Residues: CASSFRASYGYTF.

This clonotype has more than one count but fewer than ten. CDR3 DNA sequence: TGCGCCAGCAGCTTACGGACAGCCTACAATGAGCAGTTCTTC. It translates to CASSLRTAYNEQFF. The rearrangement links TRBV5-1 to TRBJ2-1; a weak D match, TRBD1 (6 bases). Deletions cut 2 bases from V and 2 bases from J, with 8 bases between. From germline, CDR1 is SGHRS and CDR2 YFSETQ. The CDR3 is 14 residues long.

This clonotype turned up a few times. V gene TRBV10-3 combines with J gene TRBJ2-1; 11 nucleotides agree with TRBD1. The length of the CDR3 is 15 residues. With V trimmed by 7 bases and J by 5 bases, 7 bases remained unmatched. Germline-derived CDR1 and CDR2 are ENHRY and SYGVKD. CDR3 nucleotide sequence: TGTGCCATCAAAAAGGACAGGGGGCTGAACAATGAGCAGTTCTTC. This gives the protein CAIKKDRGLNNEQFF.

This clonotype was seen more than once but under ten times. The chain links TRBV6-5 to TRBJ1-2, with D uncertain. Trimming took 0 bases from V and 8 from J, leaving 10 bases between them. CDR1 is MNHEY and CDR2 is SVGAGI in the germline V gene. This CDR3 contains 13 residues. The CDR3 sequence: CASSYSLTRGYTF. The CDR3 coding sequence is TGTGCCAGCAGTTACTCTTTGACTAGGGGCTACACCTTC.

This clonotype was recorded a few times. V is TRBV4-3 and J is TRBJ2-5; 11 bases align to TRBD2. The germline gives CDR1 LGHNA, CDR2 YSLEER. V dropped 1 base and J dropped 5; count of bases not matched to a gene: 3. The CDR3 extends over 15 amino acids. The CDR3 loop reads CASSQGSSGGETQYF. The DNA of the CDR3 is TGCGCCAGCAGCCAAGGGTCTAGCGGGGGGGAGACCCAGTACTTC.